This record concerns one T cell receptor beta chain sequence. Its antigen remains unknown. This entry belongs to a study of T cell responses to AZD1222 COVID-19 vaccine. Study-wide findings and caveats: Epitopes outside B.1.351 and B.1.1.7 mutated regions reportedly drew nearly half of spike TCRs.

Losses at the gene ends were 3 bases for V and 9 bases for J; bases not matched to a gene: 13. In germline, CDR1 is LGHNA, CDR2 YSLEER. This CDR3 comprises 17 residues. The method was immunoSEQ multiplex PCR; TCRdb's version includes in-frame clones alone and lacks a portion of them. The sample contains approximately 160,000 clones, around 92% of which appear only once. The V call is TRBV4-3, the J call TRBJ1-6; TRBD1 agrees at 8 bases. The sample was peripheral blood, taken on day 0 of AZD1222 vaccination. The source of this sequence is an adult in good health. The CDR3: CASSHAIGDRRGSPLHF. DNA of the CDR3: TGCGCCAGCAGCCACGCCATCGGGGACAGGCGCGGTTCACCCCTCCACTTT.